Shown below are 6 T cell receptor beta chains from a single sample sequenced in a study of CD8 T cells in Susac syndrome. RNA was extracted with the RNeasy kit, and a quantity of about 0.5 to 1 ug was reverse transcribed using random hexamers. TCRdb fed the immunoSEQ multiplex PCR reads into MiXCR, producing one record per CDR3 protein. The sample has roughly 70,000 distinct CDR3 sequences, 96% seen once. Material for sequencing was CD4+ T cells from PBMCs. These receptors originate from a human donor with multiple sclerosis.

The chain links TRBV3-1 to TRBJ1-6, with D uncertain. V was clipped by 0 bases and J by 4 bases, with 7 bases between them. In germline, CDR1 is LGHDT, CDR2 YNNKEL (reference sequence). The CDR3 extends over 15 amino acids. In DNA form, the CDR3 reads TGTGCCAGCAGCCAAGACGCAGTATATAATTCACCCCTCCACTTT. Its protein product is CASSQDAVYNSPLHF.

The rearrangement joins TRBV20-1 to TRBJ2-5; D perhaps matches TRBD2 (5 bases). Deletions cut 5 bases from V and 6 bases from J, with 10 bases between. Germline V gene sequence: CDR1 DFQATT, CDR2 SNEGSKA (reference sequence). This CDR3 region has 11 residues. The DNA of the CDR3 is TGCAGTGCTGGACTGTTGAAGACCCAGTACTTC. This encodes CSAGLLKTQYF.

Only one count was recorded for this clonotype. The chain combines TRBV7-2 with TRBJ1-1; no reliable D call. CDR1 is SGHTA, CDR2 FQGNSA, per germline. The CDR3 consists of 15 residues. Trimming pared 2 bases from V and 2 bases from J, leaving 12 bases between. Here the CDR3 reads CASSLLNRLNTEAFF. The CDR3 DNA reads TGTGCCAGCAGCTTACTGAACAGACTTAACACTGAAGCTTTCTTT.

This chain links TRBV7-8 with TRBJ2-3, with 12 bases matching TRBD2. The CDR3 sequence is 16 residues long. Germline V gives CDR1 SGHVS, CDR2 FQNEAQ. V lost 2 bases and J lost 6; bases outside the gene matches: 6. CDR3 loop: CASSLPLAGGSDTQYF. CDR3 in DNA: TGTGCCAGCAGCTTACCCCTAGCGGGGGGGTCTGATACGCAGTATTTT.

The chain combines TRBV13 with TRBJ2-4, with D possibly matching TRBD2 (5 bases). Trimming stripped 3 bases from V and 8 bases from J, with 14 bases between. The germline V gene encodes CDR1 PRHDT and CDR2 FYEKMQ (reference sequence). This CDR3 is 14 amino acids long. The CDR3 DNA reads TGTGCCAGCAGCTTGGGCGGGTCGGAGTACATTCAGTACTTC. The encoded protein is CASSLGGSEYIQYF. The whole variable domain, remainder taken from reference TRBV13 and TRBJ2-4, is AAGVIQSPRHLIKEKRETATLKCYPIPRHDTVYWYQQGPGQDPQFLISFYEKMQSDKGSIPDRFSAQQFSDYHSELNMSSLELGDSALYFCASSLGGSEYIQYFGAGTRLSVL.

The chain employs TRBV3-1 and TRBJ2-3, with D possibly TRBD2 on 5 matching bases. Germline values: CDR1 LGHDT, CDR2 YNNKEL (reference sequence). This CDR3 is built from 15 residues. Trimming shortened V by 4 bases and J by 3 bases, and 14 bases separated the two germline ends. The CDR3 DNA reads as TGTGCCAGCAGCCTCCGGGGTCAGCCGACAGATACGCAGTATTTT. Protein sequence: CASSLRGQPTDTQYF.